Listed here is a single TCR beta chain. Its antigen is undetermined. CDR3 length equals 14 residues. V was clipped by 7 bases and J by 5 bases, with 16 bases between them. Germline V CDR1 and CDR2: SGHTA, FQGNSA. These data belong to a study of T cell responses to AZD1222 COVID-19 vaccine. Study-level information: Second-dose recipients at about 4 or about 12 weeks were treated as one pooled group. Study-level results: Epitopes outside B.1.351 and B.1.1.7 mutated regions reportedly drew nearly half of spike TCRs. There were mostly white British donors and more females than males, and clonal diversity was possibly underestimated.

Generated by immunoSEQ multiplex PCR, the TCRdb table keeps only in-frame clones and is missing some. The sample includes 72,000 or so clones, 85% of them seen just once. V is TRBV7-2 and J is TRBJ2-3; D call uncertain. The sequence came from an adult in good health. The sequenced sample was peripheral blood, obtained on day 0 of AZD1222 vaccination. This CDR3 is CASKTVGREDTQYF. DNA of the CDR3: TGTGCCAGCAAAACTGTGGGCCGCGAAGATACGCAGTATTTT. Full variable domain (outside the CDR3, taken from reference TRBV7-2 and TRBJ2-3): GAGVSQSPSNKVTEKGKDVELRCDPISGHTALYWYRQSLGQGLEFLIYFQGNSAPDKSGLPSDRFSAERTGGSVSTLTIQRTQQEDSAVYLCASKTVGREDTQYFGPGTRLTVL.